Included here is one TCR beta chain sequence, with context. The data originate from a study of blood T cell repertoires in COVID-19. Looking at the study overall: Researchers got acute and convalescent COVID-19 samples from the United States, Italy and Spain.

The CDR3 has 14 amino acids. With V trimmed by 5 bases and J by 4 bases, 6 bases remained unmatched. Germline lookup yields CDR1 MGHRA and CDR2 YSYEKL. Sequencing was performed with immunoSEQ multiplex PCR; in TCRdb, only in-frame clones are kept and a portion is missing. This table has about 100,000 clones, roughly 85% appearing once. This clonotype was sampled from a man in his fifties or sixties with active COVID-19. The chain employs TRBV4-1 and TRBJ1-1; TRBD1 aligns across 8 bases. The sample consisted of peripheral blood. The CDR3 is CASSKAGGLTEAFF. The CDR3 coding sequence is TGCGCCAGCAGCAAAGCAGGGGGCCTCACTGAAGCTTTCTTT.